Below are 26 T cell receptor beta chains sequenced from a single sample in a study of early stage breast cancer tumors. Sequenced by immunoSEQ multiplex PCR; TCRdb stores in-frame clones only, minus some. The profile covers about 5,500 clones, with about 70% appearing a single time and approximately 14% taken by the ten largest. The sample consisted of normal breast tissue next to the tumor. The receptors here all came from a person between 55 and 70 years old with breast cancer.

The chain combines TRBV9 with TRBJ2-7; tentative D call: TRBD1 (6 bases). This CDR3 has 14 residues. From germline, CDR1 is SGDLS and CDR2 YYNGEE. The V end lost 0 bases, the J end lost 2 bases, and 9 bases lay between the germline ends. CDR3 in amino acids: CASSVDQGPYEQYF. DNA of the CDR3: TGTGCCAGCAGCGTAGATCAGGGGCCCTACGAGCAGTACTTC.

The chain couples TRBV29-1 to TRBJ2-3; 8 bases are a match to TRBD1. Germline-derived CDR1 and CDR2 are SQVTM and ANQGSEA. With V trimmed by 7 bases and J by 6 bases, 6 bases remained unmatched. This CDR3 has 12 residues. In nucleotides, the CDR3 is TGCAGCGCAGGACAGGGCCGGGATACGCAGTATTTT. Residues: CSAGQGRDTQYF.

The rearrangement links TRBV27 to TRBJ2-2; D is possibly TRBD1 (5 bases). This CDR3 comprises 15 residues. Germline CDR1 is MNHEY and CDR2 is SMNVEV (reference sequence). The V end was cut by 1 base, the J end by 2 bases, with 8 bases between. CDR3 loop: CASSLFGANTGELFF. DNA of the CDR3: TGTGCCAGCAGTTTATTTGGGGCCAACACCGGGGAGCTGTTTTTT.

This chain joins TRBV6-1 and TRBJ1-5; unclear D gene. The germline V gene encodes CDR1 MNHNS and CDR2 SASEGT. This CDR3 is built from 14 residues. Trimming stripped 3 bases from V and 4 bases from J, with 10 bases between. The CDR3 DNA is TGTGCCAGCAGTGAGGGTGGCATAAATCAGCCCCAGCATTTT. This sequence encodes CASSEGGINQPQHF.

This rearrangement joins TRBV27 to TRBJ2-3; tentatively, D is TRBD1 (6 bases). Germline V gene data show CDR1 as MNHEY and CDR2 as SMNVEV (reference sequence). Trimming removed 3 bases from V and 2 bases from J, with 12 bases in between. This CDR3 is built from 15 residues. CDR3 nucleotides: TGTGCCAGCAGTTTCAGGGGAACAACCACAGATACGCAGTATTTT. It specifies CASSFRGTTTDTQYF.

In this sample, this clone turned up once. The chain couples TRBV30 to TRBJ1-2, with D unclear. V shed 2 bases and J shed 0 bases, with 13 bases lying between them. In germline, CDR1 is GTSNPN, CDR2 SVGIG (reference sequence). The CDR3 is made up of 15 amino acids. DNA of the CDR3: TGTGCCTGGAGTCTCCGGGCAGCGACTAACTATGGCTACACCTTC. This encodes CAWSLRAATNYGYTF.

The V call is TRBV29-1, the J call TRBJ2-2; TRBD2 aligns across 7 bases. The CDR3 has 13 amino acids. Germline V gene sequence: CDR1 SQVTM, CDR2 ANQGSEA. The CDR3 reads CRTGRGRPGELFF. The CDR3 DNA reads TGCCGGACGGGGCGGGGGAGGCCCGGGGAGCTGTTTTTT.

This clone occurred a few times. CDR3 nucleotide sequence: TGTGCCAGCAGTTCCGGACAGGGTGGTGGCTACACCTTC. The encoded protein is CASSSGQGGGYTF. The J gene is TRBJ1-2, the V gene TRBV28, with TRBD1 matching over 8 bases. Germline values: CDR1 MDHEN, CDR2 SYDVKM. V lost 4 bases, J lost 7 bases, and 5 bases stayed unmatched. This CDR3 is 13 amino acids long.

V gene TRBV11-2 combines with J gene TRBJ1-2; D uncertain. CDR1 and CDR2 from the germline V gene are SGHAT and FQNNGV. The CDR3 consists of 12 residues. Between the trimmed V and J ends, which lost 0 bases and 8 bases, there was a span of 7 bases. CDR3 residues: CASSLDLLGYTF. For the CDR3, the DNA is TGTGCCAGCAGCTTAGACCTCCTGGGCTACACCTTC.

The V call is TRBV4-1, the J call TRBJ2-7; D not certain. Germline loops: CDR1 MGHRA, CDR2 YSYEKL. Trimming took 3 bases from V and 1 from J, leaving 1 base between them. This CDR3 comprises 11 residues. The CDR3 protein is CASSQSYEQYF. DNA for the CDR3: TGCGCCAGCAGCCAGTCCTACGAGCAGTACTTC.

This chain connects TRBV29-1 to TRBJ1-2; TRBD1 matches at 7 bases. The CDR3 totals 14 residues. CDR1 SQVTM and CDR2 ANQGSEA come from the germline V gene. The junction had 6 bases not matched to a gene; V was cut back by 1 base and J by 4 bases. The CDR3 loop is CSVEAPGTVYGYTF. In DNA, the CDR3 is TGCAGCGTTGAAGCCCCCGGGACAGTCTATGGCTACACCTTC.

The chain employs TRBV6-6 and TRBJ2-2; no reliable D call. Germline CDR1 reads MNHNY; CDR2 reads SVGAGI (reference sequence). The ends were cut back, 6 bases at V and 3 bases at J, with 17 bases in the middle. CDR3 size: 16 residues. The CDR3 nucleotides are TGTGCCAGCAGCCGAAACGCCCTGACTCACACCGGGGAGCTGTTTTTT. Amino acid sequence: CASSRNALTHTGELFF.

The chain is built from TRBV2 and TRBJ1-2; tentatively, D is TRBD1 (5 bases). CDR1 is SNHLY and CDR2 is FYNNEI in the germline V gene. Trimming took 6 bases from V and 9 from J, leaving 20 bases between them. The CDR3 is 14 amino acids. The CDR3 DNA follows: TGTGCCAGCAGCTTCGCCAGGTCAGGGCAAAGCTACACCTTC. This sequence encodes CASSFARSGQSYTF.

The chain employs TRBV6-8 and TRBJ1-1, with unresolved D. CDR1 is MNHGY and CDR2 is SAAAGT in the germline V gene. Trimming pared 6 bases from V and 6 bases from J, leaving 8 bases between. The CDR3 covers 11 residues. As DNA, the CDR3 is TGTGCCAGCAGCGACGGCGCTGAAGCTTTCTTT. Protein: CASSDGAEAFF.

The gene calls are TRBV7-2 and TRBJ2-4, with TRBD2 matching 10 bases. V dropped 5 bases and J dropped 0; count of bases not matched to a gene: 7. In germline, CDR1 is SGHTA, CDR2 FQGNSA. The CDR3 runs to 17 residues. CDR3 DNA sequence: TGTGCCAGCAGCCCTACTAGCGGGGACCTAGCCAAAAACATTCAGTACTTC. It codes for CASSPTSGDLAKNIQYF.

This clone has more than one count but fewer than ten. The J gene is TRBJ2-7, the V gene TRBV27, with 14 bases fitting TRBD2. After removal of 7 bases from V and 5 bases from J, the junction contained 4 bases not matched to a gene. Looked up from germline, CDR1 is MNHEY and CDR2 is SMNVEV (reference sequence). This CDR3 region has 14 residues. The CDR3, as DNA: TGTGCCAGCAAGGGACTAGCGGGAGCGGACGAGCAGTACTTC. Residues: CASKGLAGADEQYF.

The chain has TRBV4-1 and TRBJ2-7; D remains unclear. V shed 4 bases and J shed 2 bases, with 9 bases lying between them. The length of the CDR3 is 13 residues. Germline V gene data show CDR1 as MGHRA and CDR2 as YSYEKL. Here the CDR3 reads CASSLTPAYEQYF. CDR3 DNA sequence: TGCGCCAGCAGCCTGACACCTGCCTACGAGCAGTACTTC.

J is TRBJ1-2 and V is TRBV7-9; TRBD1 matches 10 bases. V lost 0 bases and J lost 6; bases outside the gene matches: 1. Germline V CDR1 and CDR2: SEHNR, FQNEAQ (reference sequence). The CDR3 runs to 14 residues. DNA for the CDR3: TGTGCCAGCAGCTTAGCCGGGACAGGGGATGGCTACACCTTC. Protein: CASSLAGTGDGYTF.

V and J are TRBV5-1 and TRBJ1-1; a possible D gene is TRBD1 (5 bases). The germline V and J ends were trimmed by 3 bases and 10 bases, with 13 bases remaining between them. CDR1 and CDR2 (germline): SGHRS, YFSETQ. The CDR3 loop spans 12 amino acids. CDR3 nucleotides: TGCGCCAGCAGCTCGCAGGGACGGGCAGCTTTCTTT. Translated: CASSSQGRAAFF.

By sample share, this clone is large. The rearrangement joins TRBV28 to TRBJ2-7; D may be TRBD1 or TRBD2 (5 bases each). Trimming stripped 6 bases from V and 1 base from J, with 16 bases between. The CDR3 runs 15 residues. CDR1 and CDR2 (germline): MDHEN, SYDVKM. The CDR3 loop is CASRSAGTVSYEQYF. In DNA form, the CDR3 reads TGTGCCAGCAGGTCTGCCGGGACGGTGTCCTACGAGCAGTACTTC. Variable domain in full (rest from reference TRBV28 and TRBJ2-7): DVKVTQSSRYLVKRTGEKVFLECVQDMDHENMFWYRQDPGLGLRLIYFSYDVKMKEKGDIPEGYSVSREKKERFSLILESASTNQTSMYLCASRSAGTVSYEQYFGPGTRLTVT.

J is TRBJ2-7 and V is TRBV27; 7 bases align to TRBD2. V lost 3 bases, J lost 1 base, and 6 bases stayed unmatched. Germline V CDR1 and CDR2: MNHEY, SMNVEV (reference sequence). The CDR3 consists of 15 residues. The CDR3 DNA reads TGTGCCAGCAGTTTTTCGGGGGGTCGGTCCTACGAGCAGTACTTC. Its translation: CASSFSGGRSYEQYF.

The chain carries TRBV6-1 and TRBJ1-5, with 7 bases aligning to TRBD1. With V trimmed by 3 bases and J by 7 bases, 6 bases remained unmatched. The germline CDR1 and CDR2 sequences are MNHNS and SASEGT. This CDR3 spans 14 amino acids. CDR3 amino acids: CASSDDRVGQPQHF. The CDR3, as DNA: TGTGCCAGCAGTGACGACAGGGTAGGACAGCCCCAGCATTTT.

This chain joins TRBV28 and TRBJ1-5, with D possibly being TRBD1 (6 bases). The V end lost 11 bases, the J end lost 5 bases, and 16 bases lay between the germline ends. Per germline, CDR1 MDHEN and CDR2 SYDVKM. This CDR3 is 13 amino acids long. The DNA of the CDR3 is TGTGCCGGTCAGGCGGGGGCGGATCAGCCCCAGCATTTT. Translating gives CAGQAGADQPQHF.

The chain has TRBV9 and TRBJ2-5; D possibly corresponds to TRBD2 (7 bases). The CDR3 is made up of 16 amino acids. Germline loops: CDR1 SGDLS, CDR2 YYNGEE. V was pared by 3 bases and J by 4 bases, with 19 bases between. The DNA of the CDR3 is TGTGCCAGCAGCGGGGAGGGGGGCTGGCCTATAGAGACCCAGTACTTC. Its protein product is CASSGEGGWPIETQYF.

This chain's CDR3 is CASRSPSGGGTYTDTQYF. The CDR3 nucleotides read TGTGCCAGCAGGTCCCCTTCGGGGGGGGGAACGTACACAGATACGCAGTATTTT. The chain combines TRBV27 with TRBJ2-3; 8 bases agree with TRBD2. The CDR3 has 18 amino acids. Germline V CDR1 and CDR2: MNHEY, SMNVEV (reference sequence). The V segment lost 6 bases and the J segment 2 bases; nucleotides outside the gene matches: 16.

This clone has only one observation. The chain has TRBV19 and TRBJ2-7; 10 positions agree with TRBD1. Germline CDR1 and CDR2: LNHDA and SQIVND (reference sequence). The CDR3 totals 20 residues. V was pared by 9 bases and J by 3 bases, with 26 bases of the junction left unmatched. The CDR3, as DNA: TGTGCCAGCCATCGTCCTCAAGACAGGGGGCATAAGAAGGAACGCTACGAGCAGTACTTC. Its translation: CASHRPQDRGHKKERYEQYF.